Shown below are 21 T cell receptor beta chains from a single sample sequenced in a study of CD8+ T cells in alopecia areata (dated by TCRdb to the late 2010s). Sample time point, as interpreted from the label and publication: around 29 days on oral tofacitinib. Read against the paper, the sample's treatment or condition label means: oral pan-JAK inhibitor, 5-10 mg twice daily. Libraries came from the immunoSEQ multiplex PCR assay. RNA was extracted from all samples and reverse transcribed into cDNA as template for TCR sequencing. Imported from immuneACCESS, the table was reduced by TCRdb to in-frame sequences with V and J called. These copies leave out some clones; in studies compared against another copy, an unresolved V gene accounts for under half, and the cause of the remainder is not known. This sample is represented by some 240,000 clones; under 75% of them were singletons. More than 1.5% of the sample is taken by the ten largest.

Source: CD4+ T cells sorted from blood, taken at week 4, from a patient treated with tofacitinib. The receptors were sampled from a human donor with alopecia areata.

J is TRBJ2-7 and V is TRBV29-1; TRBD1 matches at 9 bases. Unmatched junction bases numbered 5, after V lost 6 bases and J lost 2 bases. This CDR3 is built from 13 residues. Per germline, CDR1 SQVTM and CDR2 ANQGSEA. CDR3 in DNA: TGCAGCGTGGGGACAGGGATCACCTACGAGCAGTACTTC. Translating gives CSVGTGITYEQYF.

V gene TRBV30 combines with J gene TRBJ2-5, with D perhaps given as TRBD1 or TRBD2 (5 bases each). CDR1 is GTSNPN and CDR2 is SVGIG in the germline V gene (reference sequence). V lost 4 bases to trimming and J lost 8 bases, with 17 bases between them. This CDR3 comprises 13 residues. CDR3 loop: CAWKVGASGTQYF. The CDR3 bases are TGTGCCTGGAAAGTCGGGGCTTCGGGAACCCAGTACTTC.

The chain employs TRBV6-6 and TRBJ1-5, with TRBD1 identical over 9 bases. V was clipped by 5 bases and J by 5 bases; unmatched bases: 4. The length of the CDR3 is 14 residues. The germline gives CDR1 MNHNY, CDR2 SVGAGI (reference sequence). CDR3 DNA: TGTGCCAGCAGTCTACAGGGGGCTGATCAGCCCCAGCATTTT. Translating it yields CASSLQGADQPQHF.

This chain links TRBV15 with TRBJ1-2; no clear D gene. This CDR3 spans 15 amino acids. Per the germline V gene, CDR1 is LNHNV and CDR2 is YYDKDF (reference sequence). Trimming removed 5 bases at V and 4 bases at J, with 17 bases between. The CDR3 loop is CATSVSLEISYGYTF. CDR3 nucleotides: TGTGCCACCAGCGTTTCACTGGAGATTAGCTATGGCTACACCTTC.

This chain connects TRBV9 to TRBJ2-3; TRBD2 matches 12 bases. J lost 6 bases, V lost 4 bases, and 12 bases had no gene match. The germline V gene has CDR1 SGDLS and CDR2 YYNGEE. This CDR3 spans 17 amino acids. CDR3 bases: TGTGCCAGCAGCCCCCTTCCTAGCGGGGGGGCTTCGGATACGCAGTATTTT. The encoded protein is CASSPLPSGGASDTQYF.

J is TRBJ2-5 and V is TRBV7-6; tentatively, D is TRBD2 (5 bases). Per the germline V gene, CDR1 is SGHVS and CDR2 is FNYEAQ. V was shortened by 6 bases and J by 5 bases, with 19 bases between the two germline ends. The CDR3 covers 15 residues. Here the CDR3 DNA reads TGTGCCAGCAGTAGCCTAGCTGACTTTGGGGAGACCCAGTACTTC. Protein: CASSSLADFGETQYF.

The genes are TRBV5-5 and TRBJ1-2; no firm D call. Between the trimmed V and J ends, which lost 1 base and 6 bases, there was a span of 13 bases. The CDR3 sequence is 14 residues long. Germline CDR1 reads SGHKS; CDR2 reads YYEKEE (reference sequence). CDR3 sequence reads: CASSLHGQTHGYTF. The CDR3 DNA is TGTGCCAGCAGCTTGCACGGGCAGACTCATGGCTACACCTTC.

In its sample, this clone was seen a few times. This rearrangement joins TRBV7-2 to TRBJ1-3; D gene uncertain. The CDR3 covers 12 residues. Germline lookup yields CDR1 SGHTA and CDR2 FQGNSA. V lost 4 bases, J lost 6 bases, and 7 bases lay in between. This chain's CDR3 is CASSSSPNTIYF. The DNA for the CDR3 is TGTGCCAGCAGCTCCTCGCCAAACACCATATATTTT.

The V call is TRBV30, the J call TRBJ2-7; D is undetermined. Trimming shortened V by 2 bases and J by 2 bases, and 10 bases separated the two germline ends. Per germline, CDR1 GTSNPN and CDR2 SVGIG (reference sequence). The CDR3 consists of 13 residues. CDR3 coding DNA: TGTGCCTGGAGTTCCTCCGGGCCCTACGAGCAGTACTTC. Translated, it gives CAWSSSGPYEQYF.

The CDR3 sequence is CASSPGGVTDTQYF. Here the CDR3 DNA reads TGTGCCAGCAGCCCGGGGGGCGTGACAGATACGCAGTATTTT. The chain employs TRBV11-3 and TRBJ2-3, with a possible D match to TRBD2 (7 bases). Trimming took off 5 bases at V and 3 bases at J, with 12 bases between the two ends. Germline values: CDR1 SGHNT, CDR2 YENEEA. The CDR3 contains 14 residues.

CDR3 bases: TGCGCCAGCAGCCTACAGGGGCTTATGAACACTGAAGCTTTCTTT. This gives the protein CASSLQGLMNTEAFF. J is TRBJ1-1 and V is TRBV5-1; 7 nucleotides align to TRBD1. The germline CDR1 and CDR2 sequences are SGHRS and YFSETQ. The trim removed 4 bases at V and 0 bases at J, leaving 6 bases unmatched. The CDR3 contains 15 residues.

The V gene is TRBV5-1, the J gene TRBJ2-5; D gene unclear. The germline V gene has CDR1 SGHRS and CDR2 YFSETQ. V lost 0 bases to trimming and J lost 2 bases, with 5 bases between them. The CDR3 runs to 13 residues. The CDR3 DNA sequence: TGCGCCAGCAGCTTGGCCGATCAAGAGACCCAGTACTTC. Protein sequence: CASSLADQETQYF.

CDR3 region: CASSQAHPQETQYF. The CDR3 DNA follows: TGTGCCAGCAGCCAAGCACACCCCCAAGAGACCCAGTACTTC. This rearrangement joins TRBV14 to TRBJ2-5; the D is unclear. The CDR3 runs 14 residues. Trimming took off 1 base at V and 1 base at J, with 7 bases between the two ends. Germline lookup yields CDR1 SGHDN and CDR2 FVKESK.

This clone was observed a single time. The chain employs TRBV30 and TRBJ1-1; 8 bases map to TRBD1. The V segment lost 4 bases and the J segment 4 bases; nucleotides outside the gene matches: 2. CDR3 length: 12 residues. Germline V CDR1 and CDR2: GTSNPN, SVGIG (reference sequence). CDR3 residues: CAWITGGTEAFF. The CDR3 coding sequence is TGTGCCTGGATTACAGGGGGCACTGAAGCTTTCTTT. Full variable domain (outside the CDR3, taken from reference TRBV30 and TRBJ1-1): SQTIHQWPATLVQPVGSPLSLECTVEGTSNPNLYWYRQAAGRGLQLLFYSVGIGQISSEVPQNLSASRPQDRQFILSSKKLLLSDSGFYLCAWITGGTEAFFGQGTRLTVV.

The chain is built from TRBV25-1 and TRBJ1-6; D may be TRBD1 (5 bases). This CDR3 spans 14 amino acids. The germline gives CDR1 MGHDK, CDR2 SYGVNS. Trimming took off 5 bases at V and 7 bases at J, with 12 bases between the two ends. In DNA, the CDR3 is TGTGCCAGCAGTTGGCAGGGTATCAATTCACCCCTCCACTTT. This translates into CASSWQGINSPLHF. Full variable domain (missing parts from reference TRBV25-1 and TRBJ1-6): EADIYQTPRYLVIGTGKKITLECSQTMGHDKMYWYQQDPGMELHLIHYSYGVNSTEKGDLSSESTVSRIRTEHFPLTLESARPSHTSQYLCASSWQGINSPLHFGNGTRLTVT.

The chain carries TRBV29-1 and TRBJ1-1; 7 nucleotides align to TRBD1. Germline trimming cut 4 bases from V and 10 bases from J; bases unmatched to any gene: 6. This CDR3 comprises 11 residues. Per the germline V gene, CDR1 is SQVTM and CDR2 is ANQGSEA. The CDR3 DNA reads TGCAGCGTTGCAAGGCAGGGGGGAGCTTTCTTT. It specifies CSVARQGGAFF. Full variable domain (missing parts from reference TRBV29-1 and TRBJ1-1): SAVISQKPSRDICQRGTSLTIQCQVDSQVTMMFWYRQQPGQSLTLIATANQGSEATYESGFVIDKFPISRPNLTFSTLTVSNMSPEDSSIYLCSVARQGGAFFGQGTRLTVV.

The CDR3 sequence is CASNQLAKNIQYF. The DNA of the CDR3 is TGCGCCAGCAACCAGCTAGCCAAAAACATTCAGTACTTC. The chain is built from TRBV4-1 and TRBJ2-4; no clear D gene. This CDR3 contains 13 residues. V was cut by 7 bases and J by 0 bases, with 7 bases left in between. Germline assignment: CDR1 MGHRA and CDR2 YSYEKL.

This clone has only a few counts. This chain uses TRBV7-9 with TRBJ2-3, with a possible D match to TRBD2 (6 bases). The germline V gene has CDR1 SEHNR and CDR2 FQNEAQ (reference sequence). The CDR3 is 16 residues long. Trimming left V 3 bases short and J 6 bases short, with 19 bases between. CDR3 amino acids: CASSLRRGSFSDTQYF. In DNA form, the CDR3 reads TGTGCCAGCAGCTTGAGGAGGGGATCATTTTCGGATACGCAGTATTTT.

V usage is TRBV5-4 and J usage is TRBJ2-1; D remains unclear. The CDR3 is 13 amino acids. The ends were cut back, 3 bases at V and 7 bases at J, with 11 bases in the middle. Germline V gene lookup returns CDR1 SGHNT and CDR2 YYREEE (reference sequence). The CDR3 DNA is TGTGCCAGCAGCTCTCCCCAAGCAAATGAGCAGTTCTTC. It specifies CASSSPQANEQFF.

The chain combines TRBV4-1 with TRBJ1-1; maybe TRBD1 (6 bases). The CDR3 sequence is 13 residues long. The V gene lost 7 bases and the J gene lost 5 bases, with 14 bases spanning the gap. Germline lookup yields CDR1 MGHRA and CDR2 YSYEKL. The CDR3 region has the DNA TGCGCCAGCACCCCGGTAGGGGGGACTGAAGCTTTCTTT. Translated, it gives CASTPVGGTEAFF.

This clone has only a few counts. The rearrangement joins TRBV29-1 to TRBJ2-5; weak D call: TRBD1 (6 bases). V was shortened by 5 bases and J by 5 bases, with 12 bases between the two germline ends. The CDR3 has 12 amino acids. Germline values: CDR1 SQVTM, CDR2 ANQGSEA. The CDR3 protein is CSVQQGVETQYF. CDR3 DNA: TGCAGCGTTCAACAGGGAGTCGAGACCCAGTACTTC.